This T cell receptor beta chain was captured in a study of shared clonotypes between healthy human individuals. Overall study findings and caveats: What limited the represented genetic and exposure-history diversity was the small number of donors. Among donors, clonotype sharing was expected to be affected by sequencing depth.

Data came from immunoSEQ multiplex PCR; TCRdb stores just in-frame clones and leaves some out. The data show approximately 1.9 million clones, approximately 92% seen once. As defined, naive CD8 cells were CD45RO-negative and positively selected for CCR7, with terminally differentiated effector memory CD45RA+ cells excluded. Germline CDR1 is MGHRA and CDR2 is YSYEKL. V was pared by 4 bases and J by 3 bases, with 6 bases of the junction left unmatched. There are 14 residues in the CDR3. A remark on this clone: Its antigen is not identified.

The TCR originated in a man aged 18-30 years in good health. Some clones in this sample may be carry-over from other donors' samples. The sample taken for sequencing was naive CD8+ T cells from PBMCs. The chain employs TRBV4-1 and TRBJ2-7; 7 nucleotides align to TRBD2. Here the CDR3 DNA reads TGCGCCAGCAGCCCCCCGGGACTACGCTACGAGCAGTACTTC. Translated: CASSPPGLRYEQYF.